One and the same sample provided the 30 T cell receptor beta chains below, sequenced in a study of CD4 and CD8 cells across lung adenocarcinoma regions. TCRdb ran MiXCR on the PCR reads and lists one entry per CDR3 protein. The sample contains approximately 12,000 distinct CDR3 sequences, under 55% of which appear only once. The sequencing sample was made of CD8+ T cells from the margin of a lung tumor. These receptors all come from a female donor with lung adenocarcinoma. The CD4 and CD8 labels of this study may be unreliable.

This clonotype was observed a few times. Possible read error: a much larger clone is one base away. The J gene is TRBJ2-1, the V gene TRBV4-1; 10 bases line up with TRBD2. V trimming: 6 bases; J trimming: 10 bases; junction bases outside the gene matches: 15. This CDR3 contains 16 residues. CDR1 is MGHRA and CDR2 is YSYEKL in the germline V gene. CDR3 amino acids: CASRSLAGDALGEQFF. CDR3 DNA: TGCGCCAGCAGGTCCCTAGCGGGGGATGCATTAGGGGAGCAGTTCTTC.

The chain has TRBV5-1 and TRBJ2-5; D gene uncertain. V gave up 4 bases and J gave up 3 bases, with 4 bases separating them. The germline gives CDR1 SGHRS, CDR2 YFSETQ. The CDR3 has 11 residues. CDR3 amino acids: CASSIKETQYF. DNA for the CDR3: TGCGCCAGCAGCATAAAAGAGACCCAGTACTTC.

This clonotype was seen just once. The V gene is TRBV12-3 or TRBV12-4, the J gene TRBJ2-1; D not resolved. The V end was cut by 7 bases, the J end by 6 bases, with 13 bases between. The length of the CDR3 is 13 residues. CDR3 in DNA: TGTGCCAGCACCTCCGGGCCCCCCAATGAGCAGTTCTTC. It yields the protein CASTSGPPNEQFF.

J is TRBJ2-3 and V is TRBV14; maybe TRBD1 (6 bases). Germline loops: CDR1 SGHDN, CDR2 FVKESK. The germline V and J ends were trimmed by 4 bases and 5 bases, with 13 bases remaining between them. The CDR3 has 14 residues. The CDR3 DNA sequence: TGTGCCAGCAGCCGGGGGCCCCGGAAAGATACGCAGTATTTT. Its protein product is CASSRGPRKDTQYF.

By sample fraction, this clonotype is medium-sized. One end of the junction does not line up with germline, which may come from a read error. V gene TRBV6-5 combines with J gene TRBJ1-5, with D hard to call. The germline V gene encodes CDR1 MNHEY and CDR2 SVGAGI. The CDR3 runs 13 residues. CDR3 coding DNA: TGTGCCAGCAGTCACGATAGCGATCAGCCCCAGCATTTT. It is translated as CASSHDSDQPQHF.

A few counts support this clonotype. CDR3 sequence reads: CASSAGLAEETQYF. CDR3 DNA: TGCGCCAGCAGCGCGGGACTAGCGGAAGAGACCCAGTACTTC. The chain recombines TRBV4-1 with TRBJ2-5; TRBD2 matches at 11 bases. This CDR3 has 14 amino acids. Germline V gene lookup returns CDR1 MGHRA and CDR2 YSYEKL. V lost 5 bases, J lost 3 bases, and 2 bases stayed unmatched.

This clonotype is medium-sized. The chain is built from TRBV6-1 and TRBJ1-2, with D tentatively TRBD1 (6 bases). Trimming shortened V by 2 bases and J by 8 bases, and 12 bases separated the two germline ends. CDR1 and CDR2 from the germline V gene are MNHNS and SASEGT. The CDR3 is 13 amino acids. The DNA of the CDR3 is TGTGCCAGCAGTGAACTTGGACAGAGGGGCTACACCTTC. Its protein is CASSELGQRGYTF.

The rearrangement uses TRBV9 and TRBJ2-1; 9 bases are a match to TRBD1. V was pared by 3 bases and J by 6 bases, with 7 bases of the junction left unmatched. The CDR3 spans 15 residues. The V gene's germline CDR1 is SGDLS and CDR2 YYNGEE. The CDR3 loop reads CASSAVTGGSNEQFF. DNA for the CDR3: TGTGCCAGCAGCGCTGTAACAGGGGGCTCCAATGAGCAGTTCTTC.

This clonotype is classed as medium-sized. V gene TRBV6-1 combines with J gene TRBJ1-1; 10 bases agree with TRBD1. Unmatched junction bases numbered 20, after V lost 0 bases and J lost 4 bases. This CDR3 is built from 21 residues. CDR1 MNHNS and CDR2 SASEGT come from the germline V gene. CDR3 in DNA: TGTGCCAGCAGTGAAGCAGGGGACAGGGGTAAAACGGGACGTTTGAGCACTGAAGCTTTCTTT. Translating it yields CASSEAGDRGKTGRLSTEAFF.

This clonotype was seen many times. The chain has TRBV6-1 and TRBJ2-7, with a weak D call TRBD1 (6 bases). Looked up from germline, CDR1 is MNHNS and CDR2 is SASEGT. The length of the CDR3 is 12 residues. Trimming pared 7 bases from V and 4 bases from J, leaving 11 bases between. The CDR3 reads CASTTGRYEQYF. In DNA form, the CDR3 reads TGTGCCAGCACCACAGGGCGTTACGAGCAGTACTTC.

On this clonotype: One end of the junction fails to match germline, which may point to a read error. The CDR3 coding sequence is TGTGCCAGCACCAGGACAGGGTCCGGTACGCTGTATTTT. Translating it yields CASTRTGSGTLYF. The chain recombines TRBV27 with TRBJ2-3; 8 bases match TRBD1. The length of the CDR3 is 13 residues. Germline CDR1 reads MNHEY; CDR2 reads SMNVEV (reference sequence).

This clonotype has more than one count but fewer than ten. The rearrangement uses TRBV6-1 and TRBJ1-1; D is undetermined. The V end lost 11 bases, the J end lost 2 bases, and 12 bases lay between the germline ends. The length of the CDR3 is 12 residues. From germline, CDR1 is MNHNS and CDR2 SASEGT. The CDR3 loop reads CASLGVNTEAFF. CDR3 bases: TGTGCCTCCCTTGGGGTTAACACTGAAGCTTTCTTT.

This clonotype was counted ten times or more. The gene calls are TRBV6-1 and TRBJ2-6; D call uncertain. Trimming took off 6 bases at V and 4 bases at J, with 28 bases between the two ends. The germline gives CDR1 MNHNS, CDR2 SASEGT. This CDR3 spans 20 amino acids. The chain's CDR3 is CASRTGPNLLQSSGANVLTF. CDR3 DNA: TGTGCCAGCAGGACCGGACCCAACCTTCTCCAGTCGTCGGGGGCCAACGTCCTGACTTTC.

This clonotype has a handful of counts. The chain links TRBV10-2 to TRBJ2-1; 8 nucleotides align to TRBD2. The DNA end favors TRBJ2-7, so the J call may be wrong. Germline CDR1 reads WSHSY; CDR2 reads SAAADI. The CDR3 has 17 residues. The chain's CDR3 is CASSGREGLLSSYEQYF. In DNA, the CDR3 is TGCGCCAGCAGTGGTCGGGAGGGCCTCTTAAGCTCCTACGAGCAGTACTTC.

This rearrangement joins TRBV27 to TRBJ2-1; 8 nucleotides line up with TRBD1. Trimming removed 5 bases from V and 6 bases from J; junction bases left unmatched: 9. There are 15 residues in the CDR3. Germline lookup yields CDR1 MNHEY and CDR2 SMNVEV (reference sequence). The DNA for the CDR3 is TGTGCCAGCAGTATCAACAGGGGGTTAAGCAATGAGCAGTTCTTC. Protein sequence: CASSINRGLSNEQFF.

The V and J genes are TRBV6-1 and TRBJ2-7; unclear D gene. This CDR3 region has 14 residues. The germline CDR1 and CDR2 sequences are MNHNS and SASEGT. V was cut by 2 bases and J by 1 base, with 9 bases left in between. As DNA, the CDR3 is TGTGCCAGCAGTGAACGATGGATGTCCTACGAGCAGTACTTC. Its translation is CASSERWMSYEQYF.

This clonotype was picked up a small number of times. The rearrangement joins TRBV27 to TRBJ2-1, with D unclear. Trimming took 1 base from V and 7 from J, leaving 11 bases between them. There are 14 residues in the CDR3. Germline loops: CDR1 MNHEY, CDR2 SMNVEV (reference sequence). CDR3 region: CASSLFGRRNEQFF. For the CDR3, the DNA is TGTGCCAGCAGTTTATTCGGGCGAAGGAATGAGCAGTTCTTC.

The chain recombines TRBV9 with TRBJ2-3, with D unclear. This CDR3 is built from 14 residues. Germline lookup yields CDR1 SGDLS and CDR2 YYNGEE. Trimming cost V 1 base and J 4 bases, with 10 bases left between them. The CDR3 region has the DNA TGTGCCAGCAGCGTACAACAGAGCTCAGATACGCAGTATTTT. This encodes CASSVQQSSDTQYF.

This clonotype was counted only a few times. This chain joins TRBV12-3 or TRBV12-4 and TRBJ1-2; D is possibly TRBD1 (6 bases). V lost 4 bases and J lost 7, with 10 bases in between. The CDR3 spans 12 residues. As DNA, the CDR3 is TGTGCCAGCAGTTCAGGGGTGGGTGGCTACACCTTC. Translating gives CASSSGVGGYTF.

The sample holds one count of this clonotype. This chain connects TRBV10-2 to TRBJ2-5; D perhaps matches TRBD2 (7 bases). Gene TRBJ2-3 matches the end of the DNA better, so the J call may be wrong. This CDR3 is built from 14 residues. CDR1 is WSHSY and CDR2 is SAAADI in the germline V gene. CDR3 sequence: CAGRGGREQETQYF. The CDR3 bases are TGCGCGGGCCGTGGGGGGCGGGAGCAAGAGACCCAGTATTTT.

This clonotype has more than one count but fewer than ten. V usage is TRBV10-3 and J usage is TRBJ1-4; D unclear. The CDR3 is 14 amino acids. Germline assignment: CDR1 ENHRY and CDR2 SYGVKD. CDR3 DNA: TGTGTGTCGAGGGAGCAACAACGGAATGAAAAACTGTTTTTT. Amino acid sequence: CVSREQQRNEKLFF.

This rearrangement joins TRBV27 to TRBJ2-1; 7 nucleotides match TRBD1. The V gene's germline CDR1 is MNHEY and CDR2 SMNVEV (reference sequence). V was pared by 8 bases and J by 14 bases, with 24 bases of the junction left unmatched. This CDR3 has 16 amino acids. The CDR3 DNA is TGTGCCAGCCGAGTCCCCCGGGACAGTACTACAATGAGCAAGTTCTTC. Its translation is CASRVPRDSTTMSKFF.

A word on this clonotype: A read error may produce the germline difference seen at one junction end. The CDR3 spells CASSEAAGGINTQYF. DNA of the CDR3: TGTGCCAGCAGTGAAGCGGCAGGGGGCATAAATACTCAGTATTTT. This chain uses TRBV6-1 with TRBJ2-3, with 8 bases identical to TRBD1. The CDR3 covers 15 residues. CDR1 and CDR2 (germline): MNHNS, SASEGT.

This clonotype was detected a few times. The chain is built from TRBV10-3 and TRBJ2-3, with D perhaps matching TRBD1 or TRBD2 (5 bases each). Trimming took 0 bases from V and 5 from J, leaving 12 bases between them. The CDR3 extends over 15 amino acids. Germline V gene sequence: CDR1 ENHRY, CDR2 SYGVKD. The CDR3 protein is CAISESGVTRDTQYF. The CDR3 coding sequence is TGTGCCATCAGTGAGTCGGGGGTGACTCGAGATACGCAGTATTTT.

This clonotype was counted ten times or more. In nucleotides, the CDR3 is TGTGCTAGTGGTTTGGACCACCTCAGGGGGCGATCTGATGGCTACACCTTC. Translation gives CASGLDHLRGRSDGYTF. This chain uses TRBV12-5 with TRBJ1-2, with TRBD1 matching over 8 bases. The CDR3 extends over 17 amino acids. Germline CDR1 reads LGHNT; CDR2 reads FRNRAP. J lost 6 bases, V lost 1 base, and 13 bases had no gene match.

This clonotype counts as medium-sized. The chain links TRBV12-3 or TRBV12-4 to TRBJ2-1; 14 nucleotides align to TRBD2. V trimming: 6 bases; J trimming: 8 bases; junction bases outside the gene matches: 6. The length of the CDR3 is 15 residues. This CDR3 is CASSSPGLAGDEQFF. The CDR3 nucleotides read TGTGCCAGCAGCTCACCGGGACTAGCGGGGGATGAGCAGTTCTTC.

This clonotype is a singleton in its sample. The chain joins TRBV12-3 or TRBV12-4 to TRBJ2-1; D call uncertain. The assigned J gene may be wrong: the sequence end matches TRBJ2-5 better. CDR3 length: 13 residues. CDR3 DNA: TGTGCCAGCAGACAGCCCACCTATGGGACCCAGTACTTC. The encoded protein is CASRQPTYGTQYF.

The genes are TRBV7-2 and TRBJ1-3; TRBD1 might be the D (6 bases). The CDR3 extends over 14 amino acids. The V and J ends lost 8 bases and 2 bases respectively, with 13 bases between them. Germline V lookup: CDR1 SGHTA, CDR2 FQGNSA. The CDR3 reads CASERGEAGNTIYF. CDR3 DNA: TGTGCCAGCGAAAGGGGGGAGGCTGGAAACACCATATATTTT.

Turning to this clonotype: Mismatch with germline at one junction end may stem from a read error. The chain couples TRBV9 to TRBJ1-2, with TRBD1 as a possible D gene (6 bases). The CDR3 totals 15 residues. Germline CDR1 reads SGDLS; CDR2 reads YYNGEE. The CDR3 DNA is TGCGCCAGCAGCCCCCACAGGGTGGGGAGTTATGGCTACACCTTC. Translated: CASSPHRVGSYGYTF.

This clonotype appeared a few times. This chain uses TRBV6-5 with TRBJ2-1; TRBD1 aligns across 7 bases. The CDR3 consists of 15 residues. After removal of 3 bases from V and 7 bases from J, the junction contained 9 bases not matched to a gene. Germline assignment: CDR1 MNHEY and CDR2 SVGAGI. The DNA for the CDR3 is TGTGCCAGCAGTTATACCGGGACAGCCCCTAATGAGCAGTTCTTC. Translating it yields CASSYTGTAPNEQFF.